The rows below give T cell receptor beta chains drawn from one sample of a study of blood T cell repertoires in COVID-19. Libraries were prepared by immunoSEQ multiplex PCR; TCRdb keeps only in-frame clonotypes and omits some of them. The table lists about 170,000 clones, about 89% of them singletons. Sequenced material: PBMCs or T cells enriched from blood (not recorded which). The receptors originated from a young woman who had recovered from COVID-19. The CDR3 runs from the conserved cysteine through the conserved F or W. Each record gives: D gene, J gene, V gene, clone size, CDR3 DNA, CDR3 protein. The D gene is left open where the match is weak. Clone size is shown for a subset of rows, as once, few, many or a class of expanded clone.

-,TRBJ1-1,TRBV9,-,TGTGCCAGCAGCGTAGCTGGATGGGGCAGTACTGAAGCTTTCTTT,CASSVAGWGSTEAFF
-,TRBJ1-2,TRBV6-5,-,TGTGCCAGCGTGGGGGGGGCAAACTATGGCTACACCTTC,CASVGGANYGYTF
-,TRBJ2-2,TRBV19,-,TGTGCCAGTAGTATCGCCCCCGGGACACCAACCGGGGAGCTGTTTTTT,CASSIAPGTPTGELFF
TRBD2,TRBJ2-3,TRBV7-2,-,TGTGCCAGCAGCCCCGGACTAGCGGGAGACCTAGATACGCAGTATTTT,CASSPGLAGDLDTQYF
TRBD2,TRBJ2-3,TRBV5-1,-,TGCGCCAGCAGCTTGGTGGGATCGAGGACTAGCGGGATGTATACGCAGTATTTT,CASSLVGSRTSGMYTQYF
-,TRBJ2-7,TRBV7-9,-,TGTGCCAGCAGCCCGGACAGCACCTACGAGCAGTACTTC,CASSPDSTYEQYF
TRBD1,TRBJ1-5,TRBV30,-,TGTGCCTGGAGGGGGGACAGTCCTAATCAGCCCCAGCATTTT,CAWRGDSPNQPQHF
TRBD1,TRBJ2-7,TRBV28,-,TGTGCCAGCAGTGACAGGGGCTTAACCTTTACCTACGAGCAGTACTTC,CASSDRGLTFTYEQYF
-,TRBJ2-7,TRBV2,-,TGTGCCAGCAACCCGGGAAGAGGCTACGAGCAGTACTTC,CASNPGRGYEQYF
-,TRBJ2-1,TRBV7-2,-,TGTGCCAGCAGCTCCAACCCAGGCCTCTATGAGCAGTTCTTC,CASSSNPGLYEQFF
-,TRBJ1-5,TRBV19,-,TGTGCCAGTAGACTAGCAAATCAGCCCCAGCATTTT,CASRLANQPQHF
-,TRBJ1-6,TRBV28,-,TGTGCCAGCAGTTCCCTAACCGGGGGTTCACCCCTCCACTTT,CASSSLTGGSPLHF
-,TRBJ1-1,TRBV7-9,once,TGTGCCAGCAGCTTAGGACAGGTAAACACTGAAGCTTTCTTT,CASSLGQVNTEAFF
-,TRBJ2-3,TRBV27,-,TGTGCCAGCAGTTTATTAATAGGGGCAGATACGCAGTATTTT,CASSLLIGADTQYF
TRBD1,TRBJ2-7,TRBV10-3,-,TGTGCCATCAGTCCGGGACAGCCGATATCCTACGAGCAGTACTTC,CAISPGQPISYEQYF
TRBD2,TRBJ2-3,TRBV5-8,-,TGTGCCAGCAGCTTGGGACTAGCACTGTCAGATACGCAGTATTTT,CASSLGLALSDTQYF
TRBD2,TRBJ2-7,TRBV11-2,-,TGTGCCAGCAGCCCGAGCGGGAGTTACGAGCAGTACTTC,CASSPSGSYEQYF
-,TRBJ1-6,TRBV7-9,-,TGTGCCAGCAGCTTGGATTCCGGGTCTTGGGATTCACCCCTCCACTTT,CASSLDSGSWDSPLHF
-,TRBJ2-2,TRBV21-1,-,TGTGCCAATTACAGGGAATCGGGCGGGGAGCTGTTTTTT,CANYRESGGELFF
TRBD1,TRBJ1-4,TRBV10-3,-,TGTGCCATCAAATCGGGACAGGGAGACGAAAAACTGTTTTTT,CAIKSGQGDEKLFF
-,TRBJ2-7,TRBV10-3,-,TGTGCCATCAGTGAGTCGCCTCCACAGGGCTACGAGCAGTACTTC,CAISESPPQGYEQYF
-,TRBJ2-1,TRBV29-1,-,TGCAGCGTTGAACGAGGGACTTCGTTGTACAATGAGCAGTTCTTC,CSVERGTSLYNEQFF
-,TRBJ2-7,TRBV7-9,-,TGTGCCAGCAGCTTAGGTTGGGGCAGGAACTACGAGCAGTACTTC,CASSLGWGRNYEQYF
-,TRBJ2-7,TRBV27,-,TGTGCCAGCAGTTCCTACAGGAATTCCTACGAGCAGTACTTC,CASSSYRNSYEQYF
-,TRBJ1-2,TRBV12-3/TRBV12-4,-,TGTGCCAGCAGACGCATCGGGTATGGCTACACCTTC,CASRRIGYGYTF
-,TRBJ2-4,TRBV5-1,-,TGCGCCAGCAGCGAGGGTAGAGTTCCGGGTGTGCGAGACATTCAGTACTTC,CASSEGRVPGVRDIQYF